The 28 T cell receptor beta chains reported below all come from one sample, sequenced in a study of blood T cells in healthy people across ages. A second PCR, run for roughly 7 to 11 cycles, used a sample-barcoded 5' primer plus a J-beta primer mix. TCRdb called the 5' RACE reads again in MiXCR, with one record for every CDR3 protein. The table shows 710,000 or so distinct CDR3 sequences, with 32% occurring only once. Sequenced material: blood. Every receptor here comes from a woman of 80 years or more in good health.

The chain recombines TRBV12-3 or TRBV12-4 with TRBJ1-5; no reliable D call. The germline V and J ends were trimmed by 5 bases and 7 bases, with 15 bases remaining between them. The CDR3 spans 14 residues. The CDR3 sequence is CASSAKRIRQPQHF. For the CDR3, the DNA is TGTGCCAGCAGTGCTAAAAGGATTCGGCAGCCCCAGCATTTT.

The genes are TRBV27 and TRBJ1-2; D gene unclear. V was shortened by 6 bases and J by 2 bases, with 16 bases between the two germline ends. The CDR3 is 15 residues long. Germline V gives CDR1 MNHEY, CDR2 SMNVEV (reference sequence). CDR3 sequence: CASRLPGAGNYGYTF. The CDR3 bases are TGTGCCAGCAGGCTACCCGGAGCGGGGAACTATGGCTACACCTTC.

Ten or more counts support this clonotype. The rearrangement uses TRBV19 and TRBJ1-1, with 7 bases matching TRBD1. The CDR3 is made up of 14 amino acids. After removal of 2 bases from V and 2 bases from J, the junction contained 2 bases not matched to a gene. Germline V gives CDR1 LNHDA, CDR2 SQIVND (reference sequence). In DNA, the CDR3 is TGTGCCAGTAGTATAAGGGGGCCTAACACTGAAGCTTTCTTT. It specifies CASSIRGPNTEAFF.

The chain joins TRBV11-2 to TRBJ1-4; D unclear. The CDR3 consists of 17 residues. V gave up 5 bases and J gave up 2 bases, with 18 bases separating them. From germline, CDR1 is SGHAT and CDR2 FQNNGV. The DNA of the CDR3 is TGTGCCAGCAGCCGCCTCGGTTCCGGGGTCACTAATGAAAAACTGTTTTTT. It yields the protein CASSRLGSGVTNEKLFF.

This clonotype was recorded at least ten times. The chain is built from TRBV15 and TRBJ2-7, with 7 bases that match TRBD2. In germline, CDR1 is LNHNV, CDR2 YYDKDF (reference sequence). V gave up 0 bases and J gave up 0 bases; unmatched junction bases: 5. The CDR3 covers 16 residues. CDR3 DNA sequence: TGTGCCACCAGCAGAGACAGCGGGACCTTCTCCTACGAGCAGTACTTC. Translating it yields CATSRDSGTFSYEQYF. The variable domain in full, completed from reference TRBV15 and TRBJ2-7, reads DAMVIQNPRYQVTQFGKPVTLSCSQTLNHNVMYWYQQKSSQAPKLLFHYYDKDFNNEADTPDNFQSRRPNTSFCFLDIRSPGLGDTAMYLCATSRDSGTFSYEQYFGPGTRLTVT.

DNA of the CDR3: TGTGCCAGCAGCTTGCTACAGGGAGATGGCAATCAGCCCCAGCATTTT. It specifies CASSLLQGDGNQPQHF. V is TRBV7-2 and J is TRBJ1-5, with a tentative D call TRBD1 (6 bases). Germline V gives CDR1 SGHTA, CDR2 FQGNSA. The CDR3 sequence is 16 residues long. The germline V and J ends were trimmed by 3 bases and 2 bases, with 14 bases remaining between them.

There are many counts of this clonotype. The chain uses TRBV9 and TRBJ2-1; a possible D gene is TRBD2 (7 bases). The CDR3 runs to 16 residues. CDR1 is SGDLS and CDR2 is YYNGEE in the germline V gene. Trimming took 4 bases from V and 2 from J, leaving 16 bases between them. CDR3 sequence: CASSPPKGGAYNEQFF. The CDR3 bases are TGTGCCAGCAGCCCCCCGAAAGGGGGGGCCTACAATGAGCAGTTCTTC.

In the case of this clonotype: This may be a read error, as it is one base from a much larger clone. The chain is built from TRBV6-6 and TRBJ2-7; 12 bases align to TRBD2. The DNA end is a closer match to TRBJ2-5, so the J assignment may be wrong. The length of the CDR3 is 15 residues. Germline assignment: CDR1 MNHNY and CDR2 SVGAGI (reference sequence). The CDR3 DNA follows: TGTGCCAGCAGCCCACGGACTAGCGGGATAGAGACCCAGTACTTC. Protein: CASSPRTSGIETQYF.

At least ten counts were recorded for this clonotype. CDR3 in DNA: TGTGCCAGCAGGGACAGGGGGCAGCCCCTCCACTTT. It specifies CASRDRGQPLHF. The chain carries TRBV6-6 and TRBJ1-6, with 11 bases matching TRBD1. V shed 6 bases and J 13 bases; nucleotides not matched to a gene: 2. This CDR3 comprises 12 residues. Germline V lookup: CDR1 MNHNY, CDR2 SVGAGI (reference sequence).

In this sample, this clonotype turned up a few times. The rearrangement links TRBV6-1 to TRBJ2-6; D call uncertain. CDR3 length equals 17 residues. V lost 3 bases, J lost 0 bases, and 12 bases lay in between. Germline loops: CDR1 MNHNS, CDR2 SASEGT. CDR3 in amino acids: CASSEELTVSGANVLTF. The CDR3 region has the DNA TGTGCCAGCAGTGAGGAATTGACGGTCTCTGGGGCCAACGTCCTGACTTTC.

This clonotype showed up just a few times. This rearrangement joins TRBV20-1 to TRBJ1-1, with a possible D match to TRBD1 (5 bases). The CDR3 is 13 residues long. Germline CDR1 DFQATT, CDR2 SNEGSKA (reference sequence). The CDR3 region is CNAQGEGHTEAFF. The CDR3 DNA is TGCAATGCCCAGGGTGAAGGGCACACTGAAGCTTTCTTT.

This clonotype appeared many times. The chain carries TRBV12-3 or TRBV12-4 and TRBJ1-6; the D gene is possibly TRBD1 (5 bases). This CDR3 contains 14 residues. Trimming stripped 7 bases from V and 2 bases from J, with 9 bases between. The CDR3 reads CASTQGTYNSPLHF. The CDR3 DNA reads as TGTGCCAGCACTCAGGGTACCTATAATTCACCCCTCCACTTT.

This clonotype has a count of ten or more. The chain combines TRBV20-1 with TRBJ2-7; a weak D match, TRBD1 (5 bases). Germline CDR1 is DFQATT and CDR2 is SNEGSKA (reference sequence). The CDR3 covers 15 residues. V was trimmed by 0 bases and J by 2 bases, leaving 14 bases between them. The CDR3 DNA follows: TGCAGTGCTAGAGATCGGGCGACACAGGCCTACGAGCAGTACTTC. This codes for CSARDRATQAYEQYF.

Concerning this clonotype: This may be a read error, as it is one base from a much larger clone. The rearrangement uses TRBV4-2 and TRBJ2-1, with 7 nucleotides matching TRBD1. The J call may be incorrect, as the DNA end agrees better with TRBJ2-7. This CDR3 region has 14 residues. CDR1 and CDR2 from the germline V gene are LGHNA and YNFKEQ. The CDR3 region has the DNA TGTGCCAGCAGCCGGGACAGAGCCTACAATGAGCAGTACTTC. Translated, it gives CASSRDRAYNEQYF.

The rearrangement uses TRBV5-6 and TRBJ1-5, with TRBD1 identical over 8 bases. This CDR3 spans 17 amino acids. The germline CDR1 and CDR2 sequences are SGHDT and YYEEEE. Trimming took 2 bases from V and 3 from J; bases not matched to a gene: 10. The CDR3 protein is CASSLRPDRVNNQPQHF. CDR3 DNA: TGTGCCAGCAGCTTACGTCCGGACAGGGTGAACAATCAGCCCCAGCATTTT.

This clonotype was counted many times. The CDR3 DNA sequence: TGCGCCAGCAGCATCGACGGGACACCGCTCGGCGGCTACACCTTC. Its translation: CASSIDGTPLGGYTF. The gene calls are TRBV5-1 and TRBJ1-2, with TRBD1 as a possible D gene (6 bases). V was clipped by 4 bases and J by 8 bases, with 21 bases between them. Per the germline V gene, CDR1 is SGHRS and CDR2 is YFSETQ. CDR3 size: 15 residues.

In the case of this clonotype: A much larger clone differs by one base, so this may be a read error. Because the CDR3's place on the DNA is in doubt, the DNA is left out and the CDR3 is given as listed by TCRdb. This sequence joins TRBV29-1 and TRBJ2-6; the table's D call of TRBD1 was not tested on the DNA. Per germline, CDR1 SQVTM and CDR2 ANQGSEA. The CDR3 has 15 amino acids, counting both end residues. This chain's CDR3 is CSVGQGASGANVRTF.

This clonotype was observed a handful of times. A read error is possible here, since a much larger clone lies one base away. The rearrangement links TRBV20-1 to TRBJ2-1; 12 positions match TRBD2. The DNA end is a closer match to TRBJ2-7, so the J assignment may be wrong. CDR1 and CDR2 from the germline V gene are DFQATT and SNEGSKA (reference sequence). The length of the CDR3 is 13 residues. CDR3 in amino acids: CGLAGSSYNEQYF. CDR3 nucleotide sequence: TGCGGACTAGCGGGGAGCTCCTACAATGAGCAGTACTTC.

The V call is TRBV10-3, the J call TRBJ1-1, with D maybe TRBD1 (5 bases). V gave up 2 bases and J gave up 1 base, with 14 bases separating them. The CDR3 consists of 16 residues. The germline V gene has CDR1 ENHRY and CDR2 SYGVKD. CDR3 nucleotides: TGTGCCATCAGTGAGCGGTCCGGGACGGGGAACACTGAAGCTTTCTTT. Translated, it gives CAISERSGTGNTEAFF.

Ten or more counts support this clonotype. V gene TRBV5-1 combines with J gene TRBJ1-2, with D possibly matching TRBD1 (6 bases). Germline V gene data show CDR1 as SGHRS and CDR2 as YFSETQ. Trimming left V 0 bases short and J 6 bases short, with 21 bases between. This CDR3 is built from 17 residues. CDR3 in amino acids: CASSLDRRGAERNGYTF. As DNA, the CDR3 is TGCGCCAGCAGCTTGGATCGGCGGGGGGCAGAGAGGAATGGCTACACCTTC.

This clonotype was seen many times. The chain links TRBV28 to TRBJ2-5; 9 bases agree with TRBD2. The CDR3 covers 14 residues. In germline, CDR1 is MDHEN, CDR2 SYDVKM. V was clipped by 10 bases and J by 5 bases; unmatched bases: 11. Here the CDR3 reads CAIRGGGVRETQYF. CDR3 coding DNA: TGTGCCATCCGTGGCGGGGGGGTCCGGGAGACCCAGTACTTC.

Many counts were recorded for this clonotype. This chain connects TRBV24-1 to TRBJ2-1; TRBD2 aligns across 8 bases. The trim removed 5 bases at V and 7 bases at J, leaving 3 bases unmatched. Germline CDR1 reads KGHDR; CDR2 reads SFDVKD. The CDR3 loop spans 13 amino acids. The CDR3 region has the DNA TGTGCCACCAGTGGGGGACTAGGGAATGAGCAGTTCTTC. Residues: CATSGGLGNEQFF.

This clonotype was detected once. This CDR3 reads CAGYDSKNTEAFF. The CDR3 nucleotides are TGTGCCGGCTATGACAGCAAGAACACTGAAGCTTTCTTT. The rearrangement joins TRBV2 to TRBJ1-1; a possible D gene is TRBD1 (5 bases). V was clipped by 11 bases and J by 1 base, with 14 bases between them. The CDR3 spans 13 residues. Germline CDR1 reads SNHLY; CDR2 reads FYNNEI.

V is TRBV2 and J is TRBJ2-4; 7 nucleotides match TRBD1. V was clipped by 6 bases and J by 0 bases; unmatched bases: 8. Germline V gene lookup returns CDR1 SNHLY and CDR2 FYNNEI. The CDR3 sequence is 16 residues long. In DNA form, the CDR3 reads TGTGCCAGCAGGAGGGGGACAGCTAGAGCCAAAAACATTCAGTACTTC. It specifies CASRRGTARAKNIQYF. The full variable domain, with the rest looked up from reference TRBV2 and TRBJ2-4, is EPEVTQTPSHQVTQMGQEVILRCVPISNHLYFYWYRQILGQKVEFLVSFYNNEISEKSEIFDDQFSVERPDGSNFTLKIRSTKLEDSAMYFCASRRGTARAKNIQYFGAGTRLSVL.

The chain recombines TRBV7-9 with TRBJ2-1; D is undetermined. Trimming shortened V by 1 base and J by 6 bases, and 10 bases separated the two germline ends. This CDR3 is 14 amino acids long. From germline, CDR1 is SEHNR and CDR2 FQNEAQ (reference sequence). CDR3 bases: TGTGCCAGCAGCTTAGGGGCAGAATTCAATGAGCAGTTCTTC. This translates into CASSLGAEFNEQFF.

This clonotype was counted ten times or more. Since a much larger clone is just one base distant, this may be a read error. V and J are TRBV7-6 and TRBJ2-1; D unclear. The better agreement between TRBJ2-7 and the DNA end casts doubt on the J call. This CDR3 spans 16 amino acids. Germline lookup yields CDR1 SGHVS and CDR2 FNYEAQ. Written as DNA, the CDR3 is TGTGCCAGCAGCCATCAATCCGGCCGGCCCTACAATGAGCAGTACTTC. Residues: CASSHQSGRPYNEQYF.

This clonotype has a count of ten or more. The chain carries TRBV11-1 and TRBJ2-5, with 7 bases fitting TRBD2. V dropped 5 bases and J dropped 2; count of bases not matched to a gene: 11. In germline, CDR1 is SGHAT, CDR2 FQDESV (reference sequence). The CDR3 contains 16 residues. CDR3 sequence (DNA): TGTGCCAGCAGCCCAGTGGGGGGGTTGAAACAAGAGACCCAGTACTTC. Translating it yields CASSPVGGLKQETQYF.

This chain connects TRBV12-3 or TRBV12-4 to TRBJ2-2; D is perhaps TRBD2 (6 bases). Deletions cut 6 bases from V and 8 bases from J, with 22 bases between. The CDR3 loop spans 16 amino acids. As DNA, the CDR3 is TGTGCCAGCAGCTTTCGGGACTCTTCGGTAGTTGGGGAGCTGTTTTTT. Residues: CASSFRDSSVVGELFF.